This entry lists 21 T cell receptor beta chains sequenced from one sample in a study of cytomegalovirus exposure and HLA in healthy donors. A multiplex PCR was run with 60 Vbeta primers and 13 Jbeta primers. The method was immunoSEQ multiplex PCR; TCRdb's version includes in-frame clones alone and lacks a portion of them. The repertoire has about 180,000 clones, nearly 80% of them found once; the top ten carry 6.3%. Sequencing input: PBMCs. The origin of the receptors is a man in his forties in good health and CMV-seropositive.

On this clone itself: At one boundary the junction diverges from the germline segment, which might be a read error. The chain links TRBV4-1 to TRBJ2-1; tentative D call: TRBD2 (5 bases). The CDR3 totals 15 residues. The germline CDR1 and CDR2 sequences are MGHRA and YSYEKL. This chain's CDR3 is CASSLLGNKGDEQFF. The CDR3 DNA sequence: TGTGCCAGCAGCCTTTTGGGGAACAAGGGAGATGAGCAGTTCTTC.

V and J are TRBV28 and TRBJ2-5; 8 bases align to TRBD1. The J call may be mistaken, given a closer DNA end match to TRBJ2-7. CDR1 is MDHEN and CDR2 is SYDVKM in the germline V gene. The CDR3 has 13 amino acids. The CDR3 region is CASSFPGGHEQYF. The CDR3 DNA reads as TGTGCCAGCAGTTTCCCAGGGGGCCACGAGCAGTACTTC.

V usage is TRBV10-3 and J usage is TRBJ2-2, with D maybe TRBD1 (6 bases). CDR3 size: 14 residues. Trimming took 7 bases from V and 1 from J, leaving 10 bases between them. Germline CDR1 and CDR2: ENHRY and SYGVKD. CDR3 sequence (DNA): TGTGCCATCACAGAACAGGGGAACACCGGGGAGCTGTTTTTT. Translating it yields CAITEQGNTGELFF.

This chain uses TRBV27 with TRBJ1-2, with 10 bases identical to TRBD1. V dropped 5 bases and J dropped 8; count of bases not matched to a gene: 20. The CDR3 spans 18 residues. Germline CDR1 reads MNHEY; CDR2 reads SMNVEV (reference sequence). Written as DNA, the CDR3 is TGTGCCAGCAGTCAACTCGGGACAGGGGCCACGCAACGGGGGGGCTACACCTTC. Translating it yields CASSQLGTGATQRGGYTF.

J is TRBJ1-1 and V is TRBV19, with a possible D match to TRBD1 (5 bases). Germline V gives CDR1 LNHDA, CDR2 SQIVND (reference sequence). The CDR3 has 14 residues. V lost 3 bases, J lost 0 bases, and 8 bases lay in between. CDR3: CASSIAGLNTEAFF. CDR3 bases: TGTGCCAGTAGTATTGCAGGGCTGAACACTGAAGCTTTCTTT.

The V and J genes are TRBV15 and TRBJ2-5, with 8 nucleotides matching TRBD2. The CDR3 totals 14 residues. Germline V gene sequence: CDR1 LNHNV, CDR2 YYDKDF (reference sequence). J gave up 6 bases and V 5 bases, and 8 bases lay outside the gene matches. The CDR3 spells CATSPSGSRKTQYF. The CDR3, as DNA: TGTGCCACCAGCCCGAGCGGGAGTCGAAAGACCCAGTACTTC.

This clone was seen a handful of times. The chain couples TRBV7-2 to TRBJ1-2; no clear D gene. Between the trimmed V and J ends, which lost 1 base and 0 bases, there was a span of 9 bases. Germline V gives CDR1 SGHTA, CDR2 FQGNSA. The CDR3 is 15 residues long. In nucleotides, the CDR3 is TGTGCCAGCAGCTTAGTTGACGGAGCTAACTATGGCTACACCTTC. Its translation is CASSLVDGANYGYTF.

This clone is a singleton in its sample. J is TRBJ2-1 and V is TRBV27; D may be TRBD1 (6 bases). The germline CDR1 and CDR2 sequences are MNHEY and SMNVEV (reference sequence). V lost 5 bases, J lost 4 bases, and 18 bases lay in between. The CDR3 has 16 residues. CDR3 sequence reads: CASSLGAGPHYNEQFF. Written as DNA, the CDR3 is TGTGCCAGCAGTCTGGGGGCAGGACCTCATTACAATGAGCAGTTCTTC.

The rearrangement joins TRBV9 to TRBJ2-2; tentative D call: TRBD2 (6 bases). The CDR3 extends over 15 amino acids. The germline V gene has CDR1 SGDLS and CDR2 YYNGEE. V lost 4 bases and J 2 bases, leaving 12 bases between the germline ends. The CDR3, as DNA: TGTGCCAGCAGCCGAGGGACTGTTAACACCGGGGAGCTGTTTTTT. Translation: CASSRGTVNTGELFF.

This clone has more than one count but fewer than ten. The chain uses TRBV5-1 and TRBJ1-3; 7 nucleotides match TRBD1. This CDR3 contains 15 residues. J was trimmed by 4 bases and V by 5 bases; bases with no gene match: 9. CDR1 is SGHRS and CDR2 is YFSETQ in the germline V gene. This chain's CDR3 is CASSYDGTAGNTIYF. For the CDR3, the DNA is TGCGCCAGCAGTTACGACGGGACAGCAGGAAACACCATATATTTT.

The chain has TRBV28 and TRBJ2-7; D not resolved. With 4 bases removed from V and 6 bases from J, the gap between germline ends came to 10 bases. This CDR3 is built from 12 residues. Germline assignment: CDR1 MDHEN and CDR2 SYDVKM. CDR3 nucleotides: TGTGCCAGCAGTTACGACTGGCGCGAGCAGTACTTC. It encodes CASSYDWREQYF. Full variable domain (outside the CDR3, taken from reference TRBV28 and TRBJ2-7): DVKVTQSSRYLVKRTGEKVFLECVQDMDHENMFWYRQDPGLGLRLIYFSYDVKMKEKGDIPEGYSVSREKKERFSLILESASTNQTSMYLCASSYDWREQYFGPGTRLTVT.

This chain links TRBV19 with TRBJ1-2; D possibly corresponds to TRBD1 (5 bases). Germline V gene data show CDR1 as LNHDA and CDR2 as SQIVND (reference sequence). The length of the CDR3 is 14 residues. V lost 8 bases and J 7 bases, leaving 20 bases between the germline ends. The CDR3 protein is CASSSFRGIGGYTF. CDR3 in DNA: TGTGCCAGTTCGAGTTTTCGGGGGATTGGTGGCTACACCTTC.

The CDR3 reads CASSPGLSTDTQYF. In nucleotides, the CDR3 is TGTGCCAGCAGCCCCGGACTTAGCACAGATACGCAGTATTTT. The rearrangement links TRBV14 to TRBJ2-3; tentatively, D is TRBD2 (5 bases). CDR1 SGHDN and CDR2 FVKESK come from the germline V gene. The ends were cut back, 4 bases at V and 0 bases at J, with 8 bases in the middle. CDR3 length: 14 amino acids. The full variable domain, completed using reference TRBV14 and TRBJ2-3, is EAGVTQFPSHSVIEKGQTVTLRCDPISGHDNLYWYRRVMGKEIKFLLHFVKESKQDESGMPNNRFLAERTGGTYSTLKVQPAELEDSGVYFCASSPGLSTDTQYFGPGTRLTVL.

V and J are TRBV5-4 and TRBJ1-2; 7 bases are a match to TRBD1. Trimming took 2 bases from V and 2 from J; bases not matched to a gene: 9. This CDR3 is built from 16 residues. Germline CDR1 SGHNT, CDR2 YYREEE (reference sequence). The CDR3 spells CASSLRERGQNYGYTF. The CDR3 DNA sequence: TGTGCCAGCAGCTTAAGAGAAAGGGGGCAGAACTATGGCTACACCTTC.

The table lists this clone with a few counts. This chain joins TRBV2 and TRBJ2-1; 8 bases match TRBD2. V shed 2 bases and J 9 bases; nucleotides not matched to a gene: 12. The germline V gene encodes CDR1 SNHLY and CDR2 FYNNEI. The CDR3 is made up of 16 amino acids. CDR3 DNA: TGTGCCAGCAGTGAATCCCTAGCGGGCCCTTCTGTTGAGCAGTTCTTC. It encodes CASSESLAGPSVEQFF.

V is TRBV9 and J is TRBJ2-5, with D possibly being TRBD1 (5 bases). Trimming took 4 bases from V and 0 from J, leaving 10 bases between them. Germline V gives CDR1 SGDLS, CDR2 YYNGEE. This CDR3 contains 14 residues. This CDR3 reads CASSPSGYQETQYF. The CDR3 coding sequence is TGTGCCAGCAGCCCCTCAGGGTACCAAGAGACCCAGTACTTC.

CDR3 sequence reads: CASSSGAVVSGANVLTF. The CDR3 region has the DNA TGCGCCAGCAGCTCAGGGGCGGTCGTCTCTGGGGCCAACGTCCTGACTTTC. V usage is TRBV5-1 and J usage is TRBJ2-6; possible D gene TRBD1, 6 bases. Germline CDR1 and CDR2: SGHRS and YFSETQ. Trimming took 3 bases from V and 0 from J, leaving 13 bases between them. CDR3 size: 17 residues.

The rearrangement joins TRBV6-6 to TRBJ2-7; 8 nucleotides agree with TRBD2. Per germline, CDR1 MNHNY and CDR2 SVGAGI (reference sequence). V gave up 7 bases and J gave up 7 bases; unmatched junction bases: 12. CDR3 length: 14 amino acids. The CDR3 DNA reads as TGTGCCAGCAAACTGGAAGCGGGAGTGGGGGAGCAGTACTTC. Translation gives CASKLEAGVGEQYF.

V gene TRBV7-3 combines with J gene TRBJ2-7; a weak D match, TRBD2 (6 bases). This CDR3 region has 15 residues. V was cut by 0 bases and J by 0 bases, with 9 bases left in between. The germline CDR1 and CDR2 sequences are SGHTA and FQGTGA. The CDR3 spells CASSLTPSASYEQYF. CDR3 coding DNA: TGTGCCAGCAGCTTAACCCCTAGCGCCTCCTACGAGCAGTACTTC.

The rearrangement uses TRBV23-1 and TRBJ1-5; tentative D call: TRBD1 (6 bases). TRBV23-1 is given ORF status, its function remaining uncertain. CDR3 length: 19 amino acids. The V end was cut by 2 bases, the J end by 2 bases, with 22 bases between. CDR3 in amino acids: CASSQVEQGVFGGNQPQHF. The CDR3 DNA follows: TGCGCCAGCAGTCAAGTGGAACAGGGAGTTTTTGGAGGCAATCAGCCCCAGCATTTT.

The chain links TRBV7-3 to TRBJ2-3; TRBD2 agrees at 12 bases. Per the germline V gene, CDR1 is SGHTA and CDR2 is FQGTGA. This CDR3 spans 16 amino acids. V lost 5 bases, J lost 2 bases, and 5 bases stayed unmatched. In DNA, the CDR3 is TGTGCCAGCAGCACTGGACTAGCGGGATACACAGATACGCAGTATTTT. Protein: CASSTGLAGYTDTQYF. Based on the CDR3 plus reference TRBV7-3 and TRBJ2-3, the full variable domain is GAGVSQTPSNKVTEKGKYVELRCDPISGHTALYWYRQSLGQGPEFLIYFQGTGAADDSGLPNDRFFAVRPEGSVSTLKIQRTERGDSAVYLCASSTGLAGYTDTQYFGPGTRLTVL.